The sequence of this TCR beta chain was determined in a study of cytomegalovirus exposure and HLA in healthy donors. Study details: There were 117 million unique TCR beta sequences, drawn from approximately 190 million T cells, in an earlier analysis. The study, taken as a whole, reports: Earlier analysis looked at TCR beta V segments, and most were productive about 87% or about 30% of the time.

Both 60 Vbeta primers and 13 Jbeta primers went into the PCR. TCRdb's copy holds only in-frame clones and misses some; the assay was immunoSEQ multiplex PCR. In the table there are under 45,000 clones, about 70% of which are singletons. Germline trimming cut 0 bases from V and 4 bases from J; bases unmatched to any gene: 1. CDR1 and CDR2 (germline): WNHNN, SYGVQD (reference sequence). This CDR3 comprises 15 residues. This clone was observed a handful of times. What it binds is not known. The same CDR3 can be traced to other DNA sequences in this sample. The sequence came from a man aged 25 to 40 in good health and CMV-seronegative. The genes are TRBV10-1 and TRBJ2-2; TRBD1 matches at 8 bases. Specimen: PBMCs. CDR3 region: CASSESTGVTGELFF. CDR3 sequence (DNA): TGCGCCAGCAGTGAGTCGACAGGGGTCACCGGGGAGCTGTTTTTT.